This entry is about one T cell receptor beta chain. The antigen remains undetermined. The sample originates from a study of cytomegalovirus exposure and HLA in healthy donors. Regarding the study as a whole: The authors listed 164 TCR beta chains as cytomegalovirus-associated. In most subjects, TCR beta sequences reportedly gave accurate predictions of HLA-A and HLA-B alleles. In a later analysis, HLA-C alleles had the fewest associated TCRs, DRB1 alleles the most.

Per the germline V gene, CDR1 is LNHNV and CDR2 is YYDKDF (reference sequence). The CDR3 has 15 amino acids. V lost 2 bases and J 0 bases, leaving 10 bases between the germline ends. A multiplex PCR was run with 60 Vbeta primers and 13 Jbeta primers. In the original analysis: Later reanalysis found approximately 80 million unique TCR beta chains, some 10 million of them shared. Data came from immunoSEQ multiplex PCR; TCRdb stores just in-frame clones and leaves some out. V, J and clone size are those of that table, while D and trimming were read from the DNA. The sample yields about 200,000 clones, roughly 80% seen once.

This sequence joins TRBV15 and TRBJ1-1; no definite D call. The sample consisted of PBMCs. The receptor was derived from a man aged 30-40 years in good health and CMV-seronegative. The CDR3: CATSRYSAVNTEAFF. DNA for the CDR3: TGTGCCACCAGCAGATACTCCGCGGTGAACACTGAAGCTTTCTTT.